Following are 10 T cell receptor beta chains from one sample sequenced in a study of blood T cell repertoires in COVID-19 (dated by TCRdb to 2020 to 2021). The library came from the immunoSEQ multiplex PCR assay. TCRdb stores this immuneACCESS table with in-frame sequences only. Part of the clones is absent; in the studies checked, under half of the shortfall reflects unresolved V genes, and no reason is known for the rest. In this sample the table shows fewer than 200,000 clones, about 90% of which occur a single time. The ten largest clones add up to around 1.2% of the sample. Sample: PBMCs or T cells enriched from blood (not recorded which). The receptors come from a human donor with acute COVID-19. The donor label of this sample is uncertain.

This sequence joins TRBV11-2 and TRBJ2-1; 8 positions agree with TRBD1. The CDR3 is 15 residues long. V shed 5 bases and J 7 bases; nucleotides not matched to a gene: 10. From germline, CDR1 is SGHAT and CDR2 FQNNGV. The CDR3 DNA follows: TGTGCCAGCAGCCGCTACAGGGGGGCTGGGAATGAGCAGTTCTTC. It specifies CASSRYRGAGNEQFF.

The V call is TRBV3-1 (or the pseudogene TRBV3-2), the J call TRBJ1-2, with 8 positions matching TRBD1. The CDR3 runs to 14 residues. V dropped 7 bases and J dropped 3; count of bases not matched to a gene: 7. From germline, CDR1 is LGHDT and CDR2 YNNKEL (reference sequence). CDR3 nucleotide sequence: TGTGCCAGCACCCCCCGGGACAGGCACTATGGCTACACCTTC. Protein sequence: CASTPRDRHYGYTF.

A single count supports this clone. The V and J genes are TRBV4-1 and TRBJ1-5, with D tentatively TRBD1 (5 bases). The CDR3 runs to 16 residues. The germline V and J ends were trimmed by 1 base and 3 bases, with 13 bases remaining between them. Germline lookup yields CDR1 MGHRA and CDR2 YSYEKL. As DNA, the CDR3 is TGCGCCAGCAGCCAAGGGGGACTTCCCCTCAATCAGCCCCAGCATTTT. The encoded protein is CASSQGGLPLNQPQHF.

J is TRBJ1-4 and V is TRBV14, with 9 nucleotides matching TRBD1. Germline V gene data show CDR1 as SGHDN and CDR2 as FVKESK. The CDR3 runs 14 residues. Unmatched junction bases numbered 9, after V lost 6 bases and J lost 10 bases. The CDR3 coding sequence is TGTGCCAGCAGAACCGGGACAGGGTTAGGAAAACTGTTTTTT. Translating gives CASRTGTGLGKLFF.

CDR3 residues: CSARTGHGYTF. CDR3 nucleotide sequence: TGCAGTGCTAGAACAGGGCATGGCTACACCTTC. V and J are TRBV20-1 and TRBJ1-2, with D possibly TRBD1 on 6 matching bases. Germline CDR1 DFQATT, CDR2 SNEGSKA (reference sequence). V dropped 2 bases and J dropped 6 bases, with 7 bases sitting between them. The CDR3 covers 11 residues.

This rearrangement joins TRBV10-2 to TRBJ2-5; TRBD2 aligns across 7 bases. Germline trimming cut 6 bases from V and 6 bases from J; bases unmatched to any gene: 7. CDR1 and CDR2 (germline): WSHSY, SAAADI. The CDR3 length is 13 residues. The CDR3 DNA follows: TGCGCCAGCAGGGTGGGGGGGGTCAAGACCCAGTACTTC. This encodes CASRVGGVKTQYF.

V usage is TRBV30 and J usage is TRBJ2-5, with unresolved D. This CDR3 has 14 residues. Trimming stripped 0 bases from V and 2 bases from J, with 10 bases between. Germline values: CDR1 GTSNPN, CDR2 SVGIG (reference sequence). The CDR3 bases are TGTGCCTGGAGTGTAGATGTAGTACAAGAGACCCAGTACTTC. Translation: CAWSVDVVQETQYF.

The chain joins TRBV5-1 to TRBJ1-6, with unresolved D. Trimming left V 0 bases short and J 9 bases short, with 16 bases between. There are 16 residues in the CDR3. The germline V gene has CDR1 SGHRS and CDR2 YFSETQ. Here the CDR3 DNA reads TGCGCCAGCAGCTTGGCCAGTCCTGAGTGGAGTTCACCCCTCCACTTT. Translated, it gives CASSLASPEWSSPLHF.

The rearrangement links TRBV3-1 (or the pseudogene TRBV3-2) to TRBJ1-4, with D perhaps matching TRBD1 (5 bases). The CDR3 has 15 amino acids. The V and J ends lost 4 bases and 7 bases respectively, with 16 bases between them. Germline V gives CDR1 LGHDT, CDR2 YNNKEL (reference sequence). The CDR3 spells CASSPGARAVEKLFF. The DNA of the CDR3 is TGTGCCAGCAGCCCTGGCGCCAGGGCAGTTGAAAAACTGTTTTTT.

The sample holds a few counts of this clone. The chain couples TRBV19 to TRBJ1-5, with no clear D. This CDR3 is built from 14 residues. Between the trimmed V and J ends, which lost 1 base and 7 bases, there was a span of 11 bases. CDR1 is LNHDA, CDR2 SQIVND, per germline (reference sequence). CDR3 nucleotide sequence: TGTGCCAGTAGTATAGCAGCAGGAACCCAGCCCCAGCATTTT. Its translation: CASSIAAGTQPQHF.